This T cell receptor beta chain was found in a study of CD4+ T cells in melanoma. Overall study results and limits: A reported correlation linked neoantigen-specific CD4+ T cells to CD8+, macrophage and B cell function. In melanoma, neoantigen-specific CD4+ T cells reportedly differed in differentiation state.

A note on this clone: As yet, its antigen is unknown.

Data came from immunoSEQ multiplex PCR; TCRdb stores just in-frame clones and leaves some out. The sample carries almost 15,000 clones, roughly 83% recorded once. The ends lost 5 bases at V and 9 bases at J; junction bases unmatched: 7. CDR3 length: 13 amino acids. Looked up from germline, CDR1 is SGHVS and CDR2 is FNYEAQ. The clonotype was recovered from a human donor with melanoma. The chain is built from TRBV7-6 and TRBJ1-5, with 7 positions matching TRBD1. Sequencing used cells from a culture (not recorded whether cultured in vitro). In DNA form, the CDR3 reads TGTGCCAGCAGCGCGCAGGGGGATCTGCCCCAGCATTTT. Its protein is CASSAQGDLPQHF.